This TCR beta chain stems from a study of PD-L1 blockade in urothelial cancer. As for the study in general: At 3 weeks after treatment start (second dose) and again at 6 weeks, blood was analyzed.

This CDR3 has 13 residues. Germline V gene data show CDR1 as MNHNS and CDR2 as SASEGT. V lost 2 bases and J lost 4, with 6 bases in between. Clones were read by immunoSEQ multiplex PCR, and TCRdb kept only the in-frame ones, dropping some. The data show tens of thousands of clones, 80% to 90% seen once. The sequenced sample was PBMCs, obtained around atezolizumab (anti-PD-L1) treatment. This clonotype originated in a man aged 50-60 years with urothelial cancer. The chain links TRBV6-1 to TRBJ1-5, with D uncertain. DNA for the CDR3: TGTGCCAGCAGTGAATCGGAGAATCAGCCCCAGCATTTT. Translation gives CASSESENQPQHF.